The sequence of this TCR beta chain was determined in a study of blood T cell repertoires in COVID-19. Overall study context: Samples taken during acute and convalescent COVID-19 were collected in the United States, Italy and Spain. Nucleic acid was either cDNA or gDNA, and it came from T cells, B-cell-depleted T cells, or PBMCs.

In the study's own analysis: Nucleated cell counts were estimated from reference gene primer amplification. Clones were read by immunoSEQ multiplex PCR, and TCRdb kept only the in-frame ones, dropping some. V and J calls and clone size follow that table, whereas D and trimming were derived from the DNA. Of approximately 190,000 clones in the sample, about 88% are singletons; the top ten hold about 15%. CDR3 length equals 16 residues. Per germline, CDR1 MDHEN and CDR2 SYDVKM. V was pared by 6 bases and J by 1 base, with 11 bases of the junction left unmatched. The chain carries TRBV28 and TRBJ1-1; 7 nucleotides agree with TRBD1. Sequenced sample: peripheral blood. The TCR sequence derives from a man aged 25-45 years with active or convalescent COVID-19. The CDR3 sequence is CASSLGGAGGNTEAFF. CDR3 sequence (DNA): TGTGCCAGCAGCCTCGGGGGGGCAGGGGGGAACACTGAAGCTTTCTTT.